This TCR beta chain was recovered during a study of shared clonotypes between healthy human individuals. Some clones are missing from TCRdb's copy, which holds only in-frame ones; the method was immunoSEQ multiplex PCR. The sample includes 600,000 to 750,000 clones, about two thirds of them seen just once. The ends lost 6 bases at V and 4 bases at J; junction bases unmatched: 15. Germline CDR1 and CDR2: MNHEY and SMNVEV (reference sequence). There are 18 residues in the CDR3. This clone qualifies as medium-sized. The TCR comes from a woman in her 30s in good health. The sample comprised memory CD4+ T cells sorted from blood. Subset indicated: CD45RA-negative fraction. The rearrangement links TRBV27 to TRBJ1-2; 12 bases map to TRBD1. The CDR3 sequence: CASSLLAGTGGESYGYTF. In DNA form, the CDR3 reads TGTGCCAGCAGCTTACTTGCCGGGACAGGGGGCGAGAGCTATGGCTACACCTTC.